Listed below are T cell receptor beta chains from one sample, sequenced in a study of T-cell memory formation after mild COVID-19. One entry per CDR3 protein, called by TCRdb with MiXCR from the 5' RACE reads. The sample includes 190,000 or so distinct CDR3 sequences, about a fifth seen only once; the top ten take approximately 22%. Sample: PBMCs or a T cell subset sorted from them (not recorded which). Receptors originate from an adult woman who had mild COVID-19 (a few samples of this study predate the infection). Cell type and time point are not known. Each CDR3 is given with its conserved first and last residue. D genes are given only for firm matches. Only part of the rows carry a size: once, few, many, or a class if the clone is expanded.

D: TRBD1
V: TRBV12-3/TRBV12-4
J: TRBJ2-7
size: few
length: 15
CDR3: CASSPDRGLGYEQYF
DNA: TGTGCCAGCAGCCCCGACAGGGGTCTAGGGTACGAGCAGTACTTC

D: -
V: TRBV9
J: TRBJ1-2
size: -
length: 13
CDR3: CASSPAQGWGYTF
DNA: TGTGCCAGCAGCCCAGCCCAGGGTTGGGGCTACACCTTC

D: -
V: TRBV4-1
J: TRBJ2-1
size: many
length: 15
CDR3: CASSQDLESYNEQFF
DNA: TGCGCCAGCAGCCAAGATCTAGAATCCTACAATGAGCAGTTCTTC

D: TRBD1
V: TRBV12-3/TRBV12-4
J: TRBJ1-5
size: -
length: 14
CDR3: CASSSGQDNQPQHF
DNA: TGTGCCAGCAGTTCGGGACAGGATAATCAGCCCCAGCATTTT

D: -
V: TRBV5-6
J: TRBJ1-1
size: -
length: 14
CDR3: CASSLGNGGPEAFF
DNA: TGTGCCAGCAGCTTGGGGAATGGGGGCCCTGAAGCTTTCTTT

D: -
V: TRBV5-1
J: TRBJ1-2
size: many
length: 14
CDR3: CASSLLQGGDGYTF
DNA: TGCGCCAGCAGCTTACTACAGGGTGGTGATGGCTACACCTTC

D: TRBD1
V: TRBV7-9
J: TRBJ2-2
size: -
length: 16
CDR3: CASSYRTGGGTGELFF
DNA: TGTGCCAGCAGTTACCGGACAGGGGGAGGCACCGGGGAGCTGTTTTTT

D: -
V: TRBV9
J: TRBJ1-3
size: many
length: 16
CDR3: CASSGSVAGSGNTIYF
DNA: TGTGCCAGCAGCGGATCGGTCGCGGGTTCTGGAAACACCATATATTTT

D: TRBD1
V: TRBV13
J: TRBJ2-7
size: -
length: 14
CDR3: CASSPGQGGGEQYF
DNA: TGTGCCAGCAGCCCGGGACAGGGAGGGGGCGAGCAGTACTTC

D: TRBD1
V: TRBV5-5
J: TRBJ1-1
size: -
length: 17
CDR3: CASSPSLTRQGNTEAFF
DNA: TGTGCCAGCAGCCCCTCGTTGACCCGACAGGGGAACACTGAAGCTTTCTTT

D: -
V: TRBV19
J: TRBJ2-3
size: many
length: 17
CDR3: CASSIDPSAGGTDTQYF
DNA: TGTGCCAGTAGTATAGACCCCTCAGCGGGCGGGACAGATACGCAGTATTTT

D: -
V: TRBV4-1
J: TRBJ2-7
size: -
length: 14
CDR3: CASSQGRGVYEQYF
DNA: TGCGCCAGCAGCCAAGGTCGGGGTGTCTACGAGCAGTACTTC

D: TRBD2
V: TRBV29-1
J: TRBJ2-7
size: many
length: 14
CDR3: CSVELAGGSYEQYF
DNA: TGCAGCGTTGAGTTAGCGGGAGGCTCCTACGAGCAGTACTTC

D: TRBD2
V: TRBV7-6
J: TRBJ2-1
size: -
length: 17
CDR3: CASSLAGLAGGGNEQFF
DNA: TGTGCCAGCAGCTTAGCGGGACTAGCGGGAGGAGGCAATGAGCAGTTCTTC

D: -
V: TRBV7-9
J: TRBJ2-7
size: -
length: 15
CDR3: CASSLAVGYSYEQYF
DNA: TGTGCCAGCAGCTTAGCGGTAGGCTACTCCTACGAGCAGTACTTC

D: TRBD2
V: TRBV7-8
J: TRBJ2-5
size: -
length: 16
CDR3: CASNNLGTSNQETQYF
DNA: TGTGCCAGCAACAACCTCGGGACTAGCAATCAAGAGACCCAGTACTTC

D: TRBD2
V: TRBV20-1
J: TRBJ2-7
size: -
length: 15
CDR3: CSTGLADRETYEQYF
DNA: TGCAGTACTGGACTAGCGGACCGAGAAACCTACGAGCAGTACTTC

D: -
V: TRBV24-1
J: TRBJ2-1
size: few
length: 12
CDR3: CATSDEGNEQFF
DNA: TGTGCCACCAGTGATGAGGGAAATGAGCAGTTCTTC

D: TRBD2
V: TRBV27
J: TRBJ2-3
size: many
length: 16
CDR3: CASSLSPSGSTDTQYF
DNA: TGTGCCAGCAGTTTATCGCCTAGCGGGAGCACAGATACGCAGTATTTT

D: -
V: TRBV7-6
J: TRBJ1-1
size: few
length: 13
CDR3: CASSWGESTEAFF
DNA: TGTGCCAGCAGCTGGGGGGAGAGCACTGAAGCTTTCTTT

D: TRBD1
V: TRBV5-1
J: TRBJ2-7
size: few
length: 15
CDR3: CASSPWTGASYEQYF
DNA: TGCGCCAGCAGCCCCTGGACAGGGGCCTCCTACGAGCAGTACTTC

D: TRBD2
V: TRBV7-8
J: TRBJ2-1
size: -
length: 15
CDR3: CASSPRLAGINEQFF
DNA: TGTGCCAGCAGCCCCAGACTAGCGGGGATTAATGAGCAGTTCTTC

D: -
V: TRBV2
J: TRBJ2-7
size: few
length: 13
CDR3: CALLGDGAYEQYF
DNA: TGTGCCCTCCTTGGGGACGGGGCCTACGAGCAGTACTTC

D: TRBD1
V: TRBV12-3/TRBV12-4
J: TRBJ1-3
size: few
length: 20
CDR3: CASRLDAGQGPLFSGNTIYF
DNA: TGTGCCAGCAGACTTGACGCGGGACAGGGCCCTCTATTCTCTGGAAACACCATATATTTT

D: -
V: TRBV12-3/TRBV12-4
J: TRBJ1-1
size: few
length: 16
CDR3: CASSLGRRLLNTEAFF
DNA: TGTGCCAGCAGTTTAGGTCGGCGACTCCTGAACACTGAAGCTTTCTTT

D: TRBD2
V: TRBV4-3
J: TRBJ2-1
size: -
length: 16
CDR3: CASSPVETSCYNEQFF
DNA: TGCGCCAGCAGCCCAGTAGAGACTAGCTGCTACAATGAGCAGTTCTTC

D: TRBD2
V: TRBV9
J: TRBJ2-3
size: few
length: 15
CDR3: CASSASGGSTDTQYF
DNA: TGTGCCAGCAGCGCTAGCGGGGGCAGCACAGATACGCAGTATTTT

D: -
V: TRBV5-6
J: TRBJ1-2
size: -
length: 15
CDR3: CASSLGVTGYYGYTF
DNA: TGTGCCAGCAGCTTGGGGGTTACAGGGTACTATGGCTACACCTTC

D: TRBD1
V: TRBV10-3
J: TRBJ1-2
size: -
length: 15
CDR3: CAISGGQVPNYGYTF
DNA: TGTGCCATCAGTGGGGGACAGGTACCTAACTATGGCTACACCTTC

D: -
V: TRBV2
J: TRBJ2-2
size: few
length: 13
CDR3: CASSDQLSGELFF
DNA: TGTGCCAGCAGTGATCAGCTTTCCGGGGAGCTGTTTTTT

D: TRBD2
V: TRBV7-9
J: TRBJ2-2
size: few
length: 15
CDR3: CAITGGRWNTGELFF
DNA: TGTGCCATCACGGGGGGACGCTGGAACACCGGGGAGCTGTTTTTT

D: -
V: TRBV29-1
J: TRBJ2-7
size: -
length: 14
CDR3: CSVEVAGAGYEQYF
DNA: TGCAGCGTTGAGGTTGCGGGGGCGGGATACGAGCAGTACTTC

D: -
V: TRBV4-1
J: TRBJ1-1
size: -
length: 13
CDR3: CASSQGTVTEAFF
DNA: TGCGCCAGCAGCCAAGGGACAGTCACTGAAGCTTTCTTT

D: TRBD2
V: TRBV4-3
J: TRBJ2-7
size: -
length: 18
CDR3: CASSQSLAGAGSSYEQYF
DNA: TGCGCCAGCAGCCAATCCCTGGCGGGAGCGGGGAGCTCCTACGAGCAGTACTTC

D: -
V: TRBV12-3/TRBV12-4
J: TRBJ2-5
size: -
length: 15
CDR3: CASSPRGALQETQYF
DNA: TGTGCCAGCAGCCCAAGGGGGGCTCTCCAAGAGACCCAGTACTTC

D: TRBD1
V: TRBV5-1
J: TRBJ2-7
size: -
length: 15
CDR3: CASSLGDRYSYEQYF
DNA: TGCGCCAGCAGCTTGGGGGACAGATACTCCTACGAGCAGTACTTC

D: TRBD2
V: TRBV20-1
J: TRBJ2-7
size: few
length: 14
CDR3: CSAPPGLAIYEQYF
DNA: TGCAGTGCCCCCCCGGGACTAGCGATCTACGAGCAGTACTTC

D: -
V: TRBV12-3/TRBV12-4
J: TRBJ2-3
size: -
length: 14
CDR3: CASDVGAYGDTQYF
DNA: TGTGCCAGCGACGTTGGAGCCTATGGGGATACGCAGTATTTT

D: TRBD2
V: TRBV27
J: TRBJ2-7
size: -
length: 13
CDR3: CARIPGRGYEQYF
DNA: TGTGCCAGAATCCCCGGGAGGGGATACGAGCAGTACTTC

D: -
V: TRBV25-1
J: TRBJ1-1
size: once
length: 11
CDR3: CASSVPNEAFF
DNA: TGTGCCAGCAGTGTCCCCAATGAAGCTTTCTTT

D: -
V: TRBV7-9
J: TRBJ2-5
size: -
length: 15
CDR3: CASSFGTGTQETQYF
DNA: TGTGCCAGCAGCTTTGGAACAGGGACCCAAGAGACCCAGTACTTC

D: -
V: TRBV6-2/TRBV6-3
J: TRBJ2-2
size: few
length: 16
CDR3: CASSYSTLLRTGELFF
DNA: TGTGCCAGCAGTTACTCGACACTCCTGCGGACCGGGGAGCTGTTTTTT

D: TRBD2
V: TRBV6-5
J: TRBJ2-1
size: -
length: 15
CDR3: CASSYAGLAGGEQFF
DNA: TGTGCCAGCAGTTACGCCGGACTAGCGGGAGGTGAGCAGTTCTTC